This TCR beta chain is from a study of shared clonotypes between healthy human individuals. Using immunoSEQ multiplex PCR, the repertoire was profiled, and TCRdb retains in-frame clones only, with some absent. This sample has 2 million to 2.5 million clones, with over 85% found just once. CDR1 SGDLS and CDR2 YYNGEE come from the germline V gene. Trimming shortened V by 10 bases and J by 2 bases, and 16 bases separated the two germline ends. This CDR3 comprises 13 residues. All donors qualified as healthy HIV-negative adults and had experienced no recent acute infections or vaccinations. Memory CD4+ cells were the fraction left after CD45RA+ naive selection.

The clonotype originates from a young man in good health. The rearrangement joins TRBV9 to TRBJ2-7, with a weak D call TRBD1 (6 bases). The material sequenced was naive CD4+ T cells sorted from blood. Subset here: CD45RA+ positively selected. In DNA, the CDR3 is TGTGCCGGGATTGACAGGACAACCTACGAGCAGTACTTC. It yields the protein CAGIDRTTYEQYF.